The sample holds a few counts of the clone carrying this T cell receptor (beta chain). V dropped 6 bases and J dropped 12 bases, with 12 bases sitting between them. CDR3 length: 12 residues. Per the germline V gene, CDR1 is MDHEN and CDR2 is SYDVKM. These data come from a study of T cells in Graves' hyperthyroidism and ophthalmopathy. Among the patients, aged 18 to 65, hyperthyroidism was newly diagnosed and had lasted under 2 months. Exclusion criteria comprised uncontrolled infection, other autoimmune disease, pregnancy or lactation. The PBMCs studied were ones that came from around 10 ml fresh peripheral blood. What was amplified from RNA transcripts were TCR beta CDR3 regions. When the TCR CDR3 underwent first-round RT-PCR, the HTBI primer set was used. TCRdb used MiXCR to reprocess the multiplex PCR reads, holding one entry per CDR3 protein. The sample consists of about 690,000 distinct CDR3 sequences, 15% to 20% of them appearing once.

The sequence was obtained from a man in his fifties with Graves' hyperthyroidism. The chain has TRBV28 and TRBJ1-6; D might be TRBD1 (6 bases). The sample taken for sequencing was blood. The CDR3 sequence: CASRSQGIPLHF. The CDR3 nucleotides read TGTGCCAGCAGGTCACAGGGAATACCCCTCCACTTT.